A selection of T cell receptor beta chains follows, all from one sample in a study of Graves' ophthalmopathy and Graves' hyperthyroidism. Via MiXCR, TCRdb re-called the multiplex PCR reads, giving one row per CDR3 protein. The sample has 900,000 to 1,200,000 distinct CDR3 sequences; about 40% are singletons. Sequencing was done on a sample of peripheral blood or thyroid tissue (not recorded which). Receptor source: an adult man with Graves' hyperthyroidism. Both conserved end residues are part of each CDR3. Fields, in order: J gene, D gene, V gene, clone size, CDR3 protein, CDR3 DNA. A D gene is named only where the DNA matches it firmly. The size of a clone is reported for some rows only, either as once, few or many, or as a class for expanded clones.

J: TRBJ1-4; D: .; V: TRBV7-2; size: few; CDR3: CASGPATNEKLFF; DNA: TGTGCCAGCGGTCCGGCAACTAATGAAAAACTGTTTTTT
J: TRBJ2-2; D: TRBD2; V: TRBV7-8; size: .; CDR3: CASSQQGLAGGELFF; DNA: TGTGCCAGCAGCCAACAAGGACTAGCGGGAGGGGAGCTGTTTTTT
J: TRBJ2-7; D: TRBD1; V: TRBV7-9; size: .; CDR3: CASSFPRGTGGSYEQYF; DNA: TGTGCCAGCAGCTTTCCGAGAGGGACAGGGGGCTCCTACGAGCAGTACTTC
J: TRBJ2-6; D: TRBD1; V: TRBV7-6; size: many; CDR3: CASPKRRDRGLPGANVLTF; DNA: TGTGCCAGCCCAAAAAGAAGAGACAGGGGCCTGCCTGGGGCCAACGTCCTGACTTTC
J: TRBJ2-7; D: .; V: TRBV5-1; size: many; CDR3: CASSLAGGENEQYF; DNA: TGCGCCAGCAGCTTAGCGGGCGGGGAAAACGAGCAGTACTTC
J: TRBJ2-7; D: TRBD2; V: TRBV20-1; size: .; CDR3: CSARGTTDYEQYF; DNA: TGCAGTGCTAGGGGGACTACCGACTACGAGCAGTACTTC
J: TRBJ2-7; D: .; V: TRBV11-1; size: many; CDR3: CASSVGDSAYEQYF; DNA: TGTGCCAGCAGCGTCGGGGACTCTGCCTACGAGCAGTACTTC
J: TRBJ2-7; D: TRBD1; V: TRBV7-9; size: few; CDR3: CASSFWGQGVSEQYF; DNA: TGTGCCAGCAGCTTTTGGGGACAGGGAGTATCCGAGCAGTACTTC
J: TRBJ2-7; D: .; V: TRBV12-3/TRBV12-4; size: .; CDR3: CASSSPDRLPEQYF; DNA: TGTGCCAGCAGTAGTCCCGACAGGCTCCCGGAGCAGTACTTC
J: TRBJ1-5; D: TRBD1; V: TRBV2; size: many; CDR3: CASSEGTGSSNQPQHF; DNA: TGTGCCAGCAGTGAAGGGACAGGTTCTAGCAATCAGCCCCAGCATTTT
J: TRBJ1-2; D: .; V: TRBV29-1; size: .; CDR3: CSVDKQVYGYTF; DNA: TGCAGCGTTGACAAACAAGTCTATGGCTACACCTTC
J: TRBJ1-1; D: TRBD1; V: TRBV10-3; size: .; CDR3: CAITRGTGDTEAFF; DNA: TGTGCCATCACCAGGGGGACAGGGGACACTGAAGCTTTCTTT
J: TRBJ1-5; D: .; V: TRBV19; size: many; CDR3: CASRLGQISNQPQHF; DNA: TGTGCCAGTAGGCTCGGACAGATTAGCAATCAGCCCCAGCATTTT
J: TRBJ1-6; D: .; V: TRBV6-6; size: few; CDR3: CASTGSGLNSPLHF; DNA: TGTGCCAGCACCGGGTCCGGGCTTAATTCACCCCTCCACTTT
J: TRBJ2-5; D: .; V: TRBV12-3/TRBV12-4; size: many; CDR3: CASSLRLPQETQYF; DNA: TGTGCCAGCAGTTTACGACTACCCCAAGAGACCCAGTACTTC
J: TRBJ1-6; D: .; V: TRBV27; size: few; CDR3: CASRPQVAVGSPLHF; DNA: TGTGCCAGCAGACCACAGGTTGCAGTCGGTTCACCCCTCCACTTT
J: TRBJ2-7; D: .; V: TRBV10-3; size: few; CDR3: CASKENKPYEQYF; DNA: TGTGCCAGCAAGGAAAACAAGCCCTACGAGCAGTACTTC
J: TRBJ1-1; D: .; V: TRBV7-8; size: many; CDR3: CASSLAGSTNAEAFF; DNA: TGTGCCAGCAGCTTAGCTGGGTCGACAAACGCTGAAGCTTTCTTT
J: TRBJ1-1; D: TRBD1; V: TRBV6-5; size: .; CDR3: CASSYGTGLTEAFF; DNA: TGTGCCAGCAGTTACGGGACAGGGCTCACTGAAGCTTTCTTT
J: TRBJ1-5; D: TRBD1; V: TRBV28; size: few; CDR3: CASSQGEGQLNQPQHF; DNA: TGTGCCAGCAGTCAGGGGGAAGGACAGCTCAATCAGCCCCAGCATTTT
J: TRBJ2-2; D: .; V: TRBV12-3/TRBV12-4; size: few; CDR3: CASSLSVGTAGELFF; DNA: TGTGCCAGCAGTTTATCGGTGGGAACCGCCGGGGAGCTGTTTTTT
J: TRBJ1-4; D: .; V: TRBV19; size: many; CDR3: CASSIGDGWNEKLFF; DNA: TGTGCCAGTAGTATAGGCGACGGATGGAATGAAAAACTGTTTTTT
J: TRBJ2-3; D: TRBD2; V: TRBV9; size: .; CDR3: CASEASGSTDTQYF; DNA: TGTGCCAGCGAGGCTAGCGGGAGCACAGATACGCAGTATTTT
J: TRBJ2-3; D: .; V: TRBV7-9; size: .; CDR3: CASSLSPSDTQYF; DNA: TGTGCCAGCAGCTTATCCCCCAGCGATACGCAGTATTTT
J: TRBJ2-5; D: TRBD2; V: TRBV19; size: .; CDR3: CASSMSPSGYQETQYF; DNA: TGTGCCAGTAGTATGTCGCCTAGCGGGTACCAAGAGACCCAGTACTTC
J: TRBJ1-5; D: .; V: TRBV7-9; size: many; CDR3: CASRSGDGGPQHF; DNA: TGTGCCAGCAGGTCAGGGGATGGCGGGCCCCAGCATTTT
J: TRBJ2-6; D: TRBD1; V: TRBV5-8; size: few; CDR3: CASSSRGTETSGANVLTF; DNA: TGTGCCAGCAGCTCGCGTGGGACAGAAACCTCTGGGGCCAACGTCCTGACTTTC
J: TRBJ2-5; D: TRBD1; V: TRBV5-4; size: .; CDR3: CASSQLGTVLMETQYF; DNA: TGTGCCAGCAGTCAACTAGGGACAGTTCTTATGGAGACCCAGTACTTC
J: TRBJ2-5; D: TRBD2; V: TRBV29-1; size: many; CDR3: CSAWGGSGGQETQYF; DNA: TGCAGCGCATGGGGTGGTAGCGGGGGCCAAGAGACCCAGTACTTC
J: TRBJ2-3; D: .; V: TRBV5-1; size: .; CDR3: CASSPGSDTQYF; DNA: TGTGCCAGCAGCCCTGGATCAGATACGCAGTATTTT
J: TRBJ2-2; D: .; V: TRBV10-3; size: .; CDR3: CAISERGTGELFF; DNA: TGTGCCATCAGTGAGCGAGGGACAGGGGAGCTGTTTTTT
J: TRBJ1-1; D: .; V: TRBV29-1; size: many; CDR3: CSVDIRQGPMNTEAFF; DNA: TGCAGCGTTGACATTCGGCAGGGACCCATGAACACTGAAGCTTTCTTT
J: TRBJ2-5; D: .; V: TRBV7-9; size: .; CDR3: CASSSTTTGTQETQYF; DNA: TGTGCCAGCAGCTCCACTACCACCGGGACTCAAGAGACCCAGTACTTC
J: TRBJ2-7; D: .; V: TRBV14; size: many; CDR3: CASSQRPQGEQYF; DNA: TGTGCCAGCAGCCAACGACCTCAGGGGGAGCAGTACTTC
J: TRBJ2-2; D: .; V: TRBV24-1; size: many; CDR3: CATSPRVGAGELFF; DNA: TGTGCCACCAGTCCTAGGGTTGGGGCCGGGGAGCTGTTTTTT
J: TRBJ1-2; D: .; V: TRBV19; size: many; CDR3: CASTAGQGNYGYTF; DNA: TGTGCCAGCACCGCCGGGCAGGGGAACTATGGCTACACCTTC
J: TRBJ1-1; D: .; V: TRBV12-3/TRBV12-4; size: .; CDR3: CASSFRDSLRSEAFF; DNA: TGTGCCAGCAGTTTCAGGGATTCTTTGCGATCTGAAGCTTTCTTT
J: TRBJ2-5; D: TRBD1; V: TRBV29-1; size: many; CDR3: CSVERPPRDRVYWTQYF; DNA: TGCAGCGTTGAACGGCCACCTCGGGACAGGGTATATTGGACCCAGTACTTC
J: TRBJ1-5; D: .; V: TRBV6-6; size: .; CDR3: CASSKPGGEQPQHF; DNA: TGTGCCAGCAGTAAACCGGGGGGGGAACAGCCCCAGCATTTT
J: TRBJ1-2; D: TRBD1; V: TRBV7-9; size: many; CDR3: CASSLTQGADGYTF; DNA: TGTGCCAGCAGCTTAACGCAGGGGGCGGATGGCTACACCTTC
J: TRBJ1-5; D: .; V: TRBV7-3; size: many; CDR3: CASSKSLRHF; DNA: TGTGCCAGCAGCAAATCACTCCGGCATTTT
J: TRBJ1-5; D: TRBD1; V: TRBV7-2; size: .; CDR3: CASSSSRDRGDQPQHF; DNA: TGTGCCAGCAGCTCCTCGCGGGACAGGGGGGATCAGCCCCAGCATTTT
J: TRBJ2-7; D: .; V: TRBV4-3; size: .; CDR3: CASSQDVTNYEQYF; DNA: TGCGCCAGCAGCCAAGATGTGACTAACTACGAGCAGTACTTC
J: TRBJ1-5; D: .; V: TRBV5-1; size: few; CDR3: CASSQALGLNQPQHF; DNA: TGCGCCAGCAGCCAAGCATTGGGACTGAATCAGCCCCAGCATTTT
J: TRBJ2-2; D: TRBD1; V: TRBV15; size: once; CDR3: CATSSQDWGTANTGELFF; DNA: TGTGCCACCAGCAGCCAAGATTGGGGGACAGCGAACACCGGGGAGCTGTTTTTT
J: TRBJ1-4; D: .; V: TRBV2; size: many; CDR3: CASSSPGTLNEKLFF; DNA: TGTGCCAGCAGTTCCCCCGGGACGCTTAATGAAAAACTGTTTTTT
J: TRBJ2-6; D: TRBD2; V: TRBV5-1; size: .; CDR3: CASSSTSGGANVLTF; DNA: TGCGCCAGCAGCTCTACTAGCGGAGGGGCCAACGTCCTGACTTTC
J: TRBJ2-5; D: .; V: TRBV9; size: few; CDR3: CASSDGVLNQETQYF; DNA: TGTGCCAGCAGCGACGGGGTCCTTAACCAAGAGACCCAGTACTTC
J: TRBJ1-6; D: .; V: TRBV20-1; size: .; CDR3: CSARDVGKEIVRNSPLHF; DNA: TGCAGTGCTAGAGATGTGGGAAAAGAGATAGTTCGTAATTCACCCCTCCACTTT
J: TRBJ1-4; D: TRBD1; V: TRBV4-1; size: .; CDR3: CASSQDLKGQGSIGEKLFF; DNA: TGCGCCAGCAGCCAAGATCTTAAGGGACAGGGGAGTATTGGGGAAAAACTGTTTTTT
J: TRBJ1-2; D: .; V: TRBV4-1; size: few; CDR3: CASSQVRYYGYTF; DNA: TGCGCCAGCAGCCAAGTAAGATACTATGGCTACACCTTC
J: TRBJ1-1; D: .; V: TRBV19; size: many; CDR3: CASSVEQGYSEAFF; DNA: TGTGCCAGTAGTGTAGAACAGGGTTACTCTGAAGCTTTCTTT
J: TRBJ1-3; D: .; V: TRBV12-3/TRBV12-4; size: .; CDR3: CASSPGSTIYF; DNA: TGTGCCAGCAGTCCGGGGAGCACCATATATTTT
J: TRBJ2-3; D: TRBD1; V: TRBV15; size: .; CDR3: CATSRSGGQAVTDTQYF; DNA: TGTGCCACCAGCAGGTCAGGGGGACAGGCCGTCACAGATACGCAGTATTTT
J: TRBJ2-7; D: .; V: TRBV9; size: few; CDR3: CASSAGFGTSSYEQYF; DNA: TGTGCCAGCAGCGCCGGGTTTGGAACCAGCTCCTACGAGCAGTACTTC